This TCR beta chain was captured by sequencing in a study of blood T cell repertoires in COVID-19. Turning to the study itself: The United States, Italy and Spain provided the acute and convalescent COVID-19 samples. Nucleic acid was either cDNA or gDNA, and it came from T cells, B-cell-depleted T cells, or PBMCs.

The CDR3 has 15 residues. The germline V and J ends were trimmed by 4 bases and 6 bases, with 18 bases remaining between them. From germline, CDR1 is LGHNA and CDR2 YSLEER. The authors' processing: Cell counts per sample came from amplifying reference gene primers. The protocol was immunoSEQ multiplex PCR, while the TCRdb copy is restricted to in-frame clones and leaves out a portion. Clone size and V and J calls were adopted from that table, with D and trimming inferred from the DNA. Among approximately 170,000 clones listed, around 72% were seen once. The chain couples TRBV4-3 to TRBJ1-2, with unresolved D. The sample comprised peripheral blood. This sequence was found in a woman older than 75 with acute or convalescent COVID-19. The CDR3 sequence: CASSPLAQDSHGYTF. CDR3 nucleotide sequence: TGCGCCAGCAGCCCCCTCGCTCAGGACTCACATGGCTACACCTTC.